These 20 T cell receptor beta chains were all obtained from the same sample, sequenced in a study of naive and memory T cell subsets. An equimolar mix of two oligonucleotides served as the beta constant-region primer for TRBC1 and TRBC2. Ligated cDNA was amplified by four rounds of PCR with nested alpha and beta constant-region primers and SP2. TCRdb redid the calling of the UMI-ligation and nested PCR reads with MiXCR, one entry per CDR3 protein. The sample consists of some 80,000 distinct CDR3 sequences, over 8.5% of them appearing once. The sample consisted of naive CD8+ T cells from blood. All receptors derive from a human donor in good health.

Ten or more counts support this clonotype. The V and J genes are TRBV9 and TRBJ1-2; 10 bases match TRBD1. V lost 0 bases and J lost 6; bases outside the gene matches: 2. This CDR3 comprises 14 residues. Per the germline V gene, CDR1 is SGDLS and CDR2 is YYNGEE. CDR3 region: CASSVGGTGDGYTF. The CDR3 coding sequence is TGTGCCAGCAGCGTAGGTGGGACAGGGGATGGCTACACCTTC.

This clonotype came up a few times. This chain links TRBV10-2 with TRBJ2-1; D is unresolved. V was pared by 0 bases and J by 8 bases, with 5 bases between. CDR1 is WSHSY and CDR2 is SAAADI in the germline V gene. The CDR3 has 12 residues. The DNA for the CDR3 is TGCGCCAGCAGTGAGTCCCGACATGAGCAGTTCTTC. Its protein is CASSESRHEQFF.

This clonotype turned up a few times. V is TRBV6-6 and J is TRBJ1-2, with D tentatively TRBD1 (6 bases). In germline, CDR1 is MNHNY, CDR2 SVGAGI (reference sequence). The CDR3 has 14 amino acids. The V and J ends lost 6 bases and 6 bases respectively, with 17 bases between them. CDR3 residues: CASSPDRSWHGYTF. The CDR3 bases are TGTGCCAGCAGCCCCGACAGGTCCTGGCATGGCTACACCTTC.

The table lists this clonotype with a few counts. The chain joins TRBV5-1 to TRBJ2-1, with TRBD1 matching over 11 bases. The germline V gene encodes CDR1 SGHRS and CDR2 YFSETQ. V was pared by 9 bases and J by 6 bases, with 8 bases of the junction left unmatched. The CDR3 is made up of 14 amino acids. The CDR3 here is CATSDRGPFNEQFF. The CDR3, as DNA: TGCGCCACCTCGGACAGGGGGCCCTTCAATGAGCAGTTCTTC.

This clonotype came up a few times. This chain links TRBV19 with TRBJ2-1; either TRBD1 or TRBD2 may supply D (5 bases each). CDR1 and CDR2 (germline): LNHDA, SQIVND (reference sequence). The CDR3 has 14 amino acids. V lost 8 bases and J 0 bases, leaving 11 bases between the germline ends. Here the CDR3 reads CASDSGSSYNEQFF. The CDR3 DNA follows: TGTGCCAGTGACAGCGGAAGCTCCTACAATGAGCAGTTCTTC.

This clonotype was recorded at least ten times. The genes are TRBV4-2 and TRBJ1-1; tentatively, D is TRBD1 (6 bases). The CDR3 is 15 amino acids. Looked up from germline, CDR1 is LGHNA and CDR2 is YNFKEQ. V was pared by 4 bases and J by 1 base, with 13 bases between. For the CDR3, the DNA is TGTGCCAGCAGCCTCGTTGCAGGGGAGAACACTGAAGCTTTCTTT. It specifies CASSLVAGENTEAFF.

The chain combines TRBV4-3 with TRBJ2-1; D remains ambiguous. This CDR3 has 15 residues. V lost 1 base to trimming and J lost 0 bases, with 7 bases between them. CDR1 is LGHNA, CDR2 YSLEER, per germline. Here the CDR3 DNA reads TGCGCCAGCAGCCAAGGAGAAAGCTCCTACAATGAGCAGTTCTTC. Amino acids: CASSQGESSYNEQFF.

In its sample, this clonotype was seen many times. This chain links TRBV7-3 with TRBJ1-2; TRBD1 is a possible D gene (5 bases). Per the germline V gene, CDR1 is SGHTA and CDR2 is FQGTGA. The V and J ends lost 1 base and 4 bases respectively, with 19 bases between them. The CDR3 has 17 residues. CDR3 in amino acids: CASSLNGQGGRSYGYTF. DNA for the CDR3: TGTGCCAGCAGCTTAAACGGTCAGGGCGGACGAAGCTATGGCTACACCTTC. The whole variable domain, filled in from reference TRBV7-3 and TRBJ1-2, reads GAGVSQTPSNKVTEKGKYVELRCDPISGHTALYWYRQSLGQGPEFLIYFQGTGAADDSGLPNDRFFAVRPEGSVSTLKIQRTERGDSAVYLCASSLNGQGGRSYGYTFGSGTRLTVV.

This clonotype was seen only a few times. The chain is built from TRBV6-5 and TRBJ1-1, with D possibly being TRBD1 (5 bases). Per the germline V gene, CDR1 is MNHEY and CDR2 is SVGAGI. Deletions cut 0 bases from V and 0 bases from J, with 8 bases between. The CDR3 consists of 15 residues. The CDR3 loop reads CASSYSTVVNTEAFF. DNA of the CDR3: TGTGCCAGCAGTTACTCGACAGTGGTGAACACTGAAGCTTTCTTT.

Ten or more counts support this clonotype. The J gene is TRBJ2-1, the V gene TRBV2; no clear D gene. V was shortened by 5 bases and J by 2 bases, with 13 bases between the two germline ends. This CDR3 is built from 15 residues. Looked up from germline, CDR1 is SNHLY and CDR2 is FYNNEI. DNA for the CDR3: TGTGCCAGCAGTTCCGCTTTGATTCCCTACAATGAGCAGTTCTTC. Its protein product is CASSSALIPYNEQFF. The entire variable domain, with the rest obtained from reference TRBV2 and TRBJ2-1, is as follows: EPEVTQTPSHQVTQMGQEVILRCVPISNHLYFYWYRQILGQKVEFLVSFYNNEISEKSEIFDDQFSVERPDGSNFTLKIRSTKLEDSAMYFCASSSALIPYNEQFFGPGTRLTVL.

This clonotype was detected a few times. The rearrangement uses TRBV20-1 and TRBJ2-6; D may be TRBD2 (7 bases). V lost 5 bases, J lost 0 bases, and 11 bases lay in between. CDR1 and CDR2 from the germline V gene are DFQATT and SNEGSKA (reference sequence). CDR3 length: 15 residues. This CDR3 reads CSARGARSGANVLTF. DNA of the CDR3: TGCAGTGCTCGGGGGGCGCGCTCTGGGGCCAACGTCCTGACTTTC.

The sample holds one count of this clonotype. This may arise from a read error, as a much more abundant clone is one base away. The CDR3 nucleotides read TGCGGCGCCCTGTTAGCGGAGTTGGGCCCAGATACGCAGTATTTT. It specifies CGALLAELGPDTQYF. The chain carries TRBV29-1 and TRBJ2-3; D might be TRBD2 (6 bases). The CDR3 is made up of 15 amino acids. CDR1 and CDR2 from the germline V gene are SQVTM and ANQGSEA.

This clonotype was seen at least ten times. The rearrangement uses TRBV11-2 and TRBJ2-3, with TRBD2 identical over 10 bases. Germline-derived CDR1 and CDR2 are SGHAT and FQNNGV. This CDR3 spans 16 amino acids. The J segment lost 5 bases and the V segment lost 1 base, leaving 6 bases of the junction unmatched. In nucleotides, the CDR3 is TGTGCCAGCAGCTTAGGTGCTAGCGGGAGTCAAGATACGCAGTATTTT. It codes for CASSLGASGSQDTQYF.

CDR3 amino acids: CASSYGWASQETQYF. CDR3 coding DNA: TGTGCCAGCAGTTACGGTTGGGCGTCCCAAGAGACCCAGTACTTC. The chain combines TRBV6-6 with TRBJ2-5; D is undetermined. Trimming stripped 2 bases from V and 1 base from J, with 11 bases between. This CDR3 has 15 amino acids. In germline, CDR1 is MNHNY, CDR2 SVGAGI (reference sequence).

This clonotype was counted ten times or more. V is TRBV7-9 and J is TRBJ2-3; possible D gene TRBD2, 5 bases. The V gene's germline CDR1 is SEHNR and CDR2 FQNEAQ (reference sequence). CDR3 length equals 17 residues. V lost 4 bases to trimming and J lost 0 bases, with 17 bases between them. The CDR3 bases are TGTGCCAGCAGCTCGCCGGGGTCTATTTCTAGCACAGATACGCAGTATTTT. Protein sequence: CASSSPGSISSTDTQYF.

This clonotype was counted many times. This chain uses TRBV29-1 with TRBJ1-1; D perhaps matches TRBD1 (5 bases). V was shortened by 6 bases and J by 5 bases, with 13 bases between the two germline ends. Per germline, CDR1 SQVTM and CDR2 ANQGSEA. CDR3 length: 12 residues. This chain's CDR3 is CSVAPGETEAFF. CDR3 sequence (DNA): TGCAGCGTCGCCCCGGGGGAGACTGAAGCTTTCTTT. Together with reference TRBV29-1 and TRBJ1-1, the CDR3 gives the full variable domain: SAVISQKPSRDICQRGTSLTIQCQVDSQVTMMFWYRQQPGQSLTLIATANQGSEATYESGFVIDKFPISRPNLTFSTLTVSNMSPEDSSIYLCSVAPGETEAFFGQGTRLTVV.

This clonotype was counted many times. V and J are TRBV6-5 and TRBJ2-3, with unresolved D. This CDR3 comprises 14 residues. Per the germline V gene, CDR1 is MNHEY and CDR2 is SVGAGI. With 3 bases removed from V and 1 base from J, the gap between germline ends came to 8 bases. The CDR3: CASSYETRTDTQYF. In DNA, the CDR3 is TGTGCCAGCAGTTATGAGACCCGCACAGATACGCAGTATTTT.

V and J are TRBV27 and TRBJ2-3; the match to TRBD2 covers 9 bases. Germline V lookup: CDR1 MNHEY, CDR2 SMNVEV (reference sequence). The trim removed 3 bases at V and 0 bases at J, leaving 1 base unmatched. The CDR3 runs 15 residues. The DNA of the CDR3 is TGTGCCAGCAGTTTGACTAGCGGAAGCACAGATACGCAGTATTTT. Its translation: CASSLTSGSTDTQYF.

This clonotype was observed at least ten times. The gene calls are TRBV14 and TRBJ2-7, with TRBD1 as a possible D gene (5 bases). V shed 3 bases and J shed 6 bases, with 9 bases lying between them. The CDR3 runs to 12 residues. Per the germline V gene, CDR1 is SGHDN and CDR2 is FVKESK. In DNA form, the CDR3 reads TGTGCCAGCAGCCACAGGGTGAGCGAGCAGTACTTC. Its protein product is CASSHRVSEQYF.

This clonotype was seen at least ten times. The V and J genes are TRBV6-6 and TRBJ1-4; D not resolved. Germline V lookup: CDR1 MNHNY, CDR2 SVGAGI (reference sequence). The CDR3 totals 12 residues. CDR3 DNA: TGTGGCGCGGGAGACTTGGGTGAAAAACTGTTTTTT. This encodes CGAGDLGEKLFF.